Listed below are T cell receptor beta chains from one sample, sequenced in a study of blood T cell repertoires in COVID-19. The protocol was immunoSEQ multiplex PCR, while the TCRdb copy is restricted to in-frame clones and leaves out a portion. The sample lists roughly 50,000 clones, 80% to 90% occurring once. The specimen sequenced was peripheral blood. The receptors come from a man aged 50 or older with acute or convalescent COVID-19. CDR3s include the opening cysteine and the closing phenylalanine or tryptophan. The D gene is left open where the match is weak. Expanded clones are given a class, and other clones once, few, many or no size at all.

CDR3 DNA | CDR3 protein | J gene | D gene | clone size | V gene
TGTGCCAGCGATGCGGTAAGAGACTATGGCTACACCTTC | CASDAVRDYGYTF | TRBJ1-2 | . | . | TRBV11-3
TGCGCCAGCAGCTGGGGGTCGGGACAGGGGTCGGAGACCCAGTACTTC | CASSWGSGQGSETQYF | TRBJ2-5 | TRBD1 | . | TRBV5-1
TGTGCCAGCAGCCGTATTAGGGGGGGCCTAGAGACCCAGTACTTC | CASSRIRGGLETQYF | TRBJ2-5 | . | . | TRBV7-3
TGTGCCAGCAGCCAAGTGGAGGGGCGAACAACTAATGAAAAACTGTTTTTT | CASSQVEGRTTNEKLFF | TRBJ1-4 | . | . | TRBV3-1/TRBV3-2
TGTGCCAGCAGCCCCCCGGGGGGTCAAGAGACCCAGTACTTC | CASSPPGGQETQYF | TRBJ2-5 | TRBD2 | . | TRBV9
TGTGCCAGCAGCTTAGCGGGCTACCTCAACGGGGGGAATTCACCCCTCCACTTT | CASSLAGYLNGGNSPLHF | TRBJ1-6 | . | few | TRBV7-8
TGTGCCAGCAGCTTACAGGGTTCGGTTCTCTACGAGCAGTACTTC | CASSLQGSVLYEQYF | TRBJ2-7 | . | few | TRBV7-3
TGTGCCAGCAGTTACTCGGATCCCGGGACAGTCCCTAATGAAAAACTGTTTTTT | CASSYSDPGTVPNEKLFF | TRBJ1-4 | TRBD1 | . | TRBV6-2/TRBV6-3
TGTGCCAGCAGGCGCTCCTATAATTCACCCCTCCACTTT | CASRRSYNSPLHF | TRBJ1-6 | . | . | TRBV6-5
TGTGCCAGCAGTCGACAGGGACCCTATAATTCACCCCTCCACTTT | CASSRQGPYNSPLHF | TRBJ1-6 | TRBD1 | . | TRBV6-5
TGTGCCATCAGCGCCACAGGGAGCAATCAGCCCCAGCATTTT | CAISATGSNQPQHF | TRBJ1-5 | . | . | TRBV10-3
TGCGCCAGCAGTTTTTGGAGGGGGCCCTACAATGAGCAGTTCTTC | CASSFWRGPYNEQFF | TRBJ2-1 | . | . | TRBV5-1
TGCGCCAGCAGGGCCACCCGCAGGCGTGCAGGTCAGCCCCAGCATTTT | CASRATRRRAGQPQHF | TRBJ1-5 | . | many | TRBV10-1
TGTGCCAGCAGCCAAGGGATGGGACTAGAGGGCTACGAGCAGTACTTC | CASSQGMGLEGYEQYF | TRBJ2-7 | TRBD2 | . | TRBV4-2
TGCGCCAGCAGCCAACCATTCGGACAGGGGGCAGGGCAGCCCCAGCATTTT | CASSQPFGQGAGQPQHF | TRBJ1-5 | TRBD1 | . | TRBV4-1
TGCGCCAGCATCCCGTTTAGCGGGGGGTCAAAAGAGACCCAGTACTTC | CASIPFSGGSKETQYF | TRBJ2-5 | TRBD2 | . | TRBV5-1
TGTGCCAGCAGGGACAGGGGGCGCGGGGAGGGTGAAAAACTGTTTTTT | CASRDRGRGEGEKLFF | TRBJ1-4 | TRBD1 | . | TRBV27
TGTGCCAGCAGTTATGCAGGTCAATCACCCCTCCACTTT | CASSYAGQSPLHF | TRBJ1-6 | . | . | TRBV27
TGTGCCAGCAGCCAAGATCAAGCTAGCGGGGGCCCCACAGATACGCAGTATTTT | CASSQDQASGGPTDTQYF | TRBJ2-3 | TRBD2 | . | TRBV4-2
TGCGCCAGCAGCTTGGGGGCGGGCCCTGTGGGCTACACCTTC | CASSLGAGPVGYTF | TRBJ1-2 | . | . | TRBV5-1
TGTGCTAGTGGCCCCGGACTAGGGGGTGCCCAAGAGACCCAGTACTTC | CASGPGLGGAQETQYF | TRBJ2-5 | . | once | TRBV12-5
TGTGCCAGCAGCCATGCCTTACGGGGGACTGGCTACACCTTC | CASSHALRGTGYTF | TRBJ1-2 | . | once | TRBV3-1/TRBV3-2
TGTGCCAGCAGCCGAAACAGGGGGGCGGATGGCTACACCTTC | CASSRNRGADGYTF | TRBJ1-2 | TRBD1 | . | TRBV9
TGTGCCACCAGATCTAACGGCGGAGGGCCCCAGCATTTT | CATRSNGGGPQHF | TRBJ1-5 | . | . | TRBV24-1
TGTGCCAGCAGCTGGGCGGAGGGGTTGTTGGTGTATGGCTACACCTTC | CASSWAEGLLVYGYTF | TRBJ1-2 | . | few | TRBV5-4
TGTGCCAGCTCACTCCAAGTATCCGGACAGGGGAACTATGGCTACACCTTC | CASSLQVSGQGNYGYTF | TRBJ1-2 | TRBD1 | few | TRBV18
TGTGCCAGCAGCCCCTGGGGCGCAGGGTATGGCTACACCTTC | CASSPWGAGYGYTF | TRBJ1-2 | . | . | TRBV14
TGTGCCAGTATACAGGGCCTAGACACCGGGGAGCTGTTTTTT | CASIQGLDTGELFF | TRBJ2-2 | . | . | TRBV19
TGTGCCAGCAGCTTAGGTCGCGGCTCCGGGAACACTGAAGCTTTCTTT | CASSLGRGSGNTEAFF | TRBJ1-1 | . | . | TRBV7-8
TGTGCCAGCAGCTTGGGTAGCGGGGGCAGCTACGAGCAGTACTTC | CASSLGSGGSYEQYF | TRBJ2-7 | TRBD2 | . | TRBV5-4
TGCGCCAGCAGCACAGGACAGGGAGGGAGACGGGAGACCGAGCAGTACTTC | CASSTGQGGRRETEQYF | TRBJ2-7 | . | . | TRBV4-1
TGTGCCAGCAGCGTGGGACTAGCGGGAGCTGCCTACAATGAGCAGTTCTTC | CASSVGLAGAAYNEQFF | TRBJ2-1 | TRBD2 | . | TRBV5-4
TGTGCCAGCAGCCTACAGGGGGCAGCTACTGAAGCTTTCTTT | CASSLQGAATEAFF | TRBJ1-1 | TRBD1 | . | TRBV3-1/TRBV3-2
TGTGCCAGCAGCTTATTGGGCGGGGAGGAGAATTCACCCCTCCACTTT | CASSLLGGEENSPLHF | TRBJ1-6 | . | . | TRBV13
TGTGCCAGCAGTGATCCCGGACTAGCGAACCCCTACGAGCAGTACTTC | CASSDPGLANPYEQYF | TRBJ2-7 | TRBD2 | . | TRBV6-1
TGTGCCTGGAGTGAGGGGTTGTGGGCCGGGGAGCTGTTTTTT | CAWSEGLWAGELFF | TRBJ2-2 | . | . | TRBV30
TGCAGCGCCGCCTCCCCGGGACAGTACCAAGAGACCCAGTACTTC | CSAASPGQYQETQYF | TRBJ2-5 | TRBD1 | . | TRBV29-1
TGTGCCAGCAGCCCCAGGGGCGGTCAGCCCCAGCATTTT | CASSPRGGQPQHF | TRBJ1-5 | . | . | TRBV13
TGTGCCAGCAGTGTACAAGAGACCCAGTACTTC | CASSVQETQYF | TRBJ2-5 | . | . | TRBV25-1
TGTGCCAGCAGTGGGGAGAACTCCGGGGAGCTGTTTTTT | CASSGENSGELFF | TRBJ2-2 | . | . | TRBV2
TGCGCCAGCAGTGAGGGGGCCGCCTACAATGAGCAGTTCTTC | CASSEGAAYNEQFF | TRBJ2-1 | . | once | TRBV10-1
TGTGCCAGCAGCGGGAGGGACTGGCCCTACGAGCAGTACTTC | CASSGRDWPYEQYF | TRBJ2-7 | TRBD2 | . | TRBV11-3
TGTGCCAGCAGCTTAAACGACATTTCCTACGAGCAGTACTTC | CASSLNDISYEQYF | TRBJ2-7 | . | . | TRBV7-7
TGTGCCAGCAGCTTCGAAGCGGGGGTGGTGGAGACCCAGTACTTC | CASSFEAGVVETQYF | TRBJ2-5 | TRBD2 | . | TRBV5-4
TGTGCCAGCTCACCGGGACAGGGGAACTATGGCTACACCTTC | CASSPGQGNYGYTF | TRBJ1-2 | TRBD1 | few | TRBV18
TGTGCCAGCAGCCAAGAAGGCGGTTACGAGCAGTACTTC | CASSQEGGYEQYF | TRBJ2-7 | . | . | TRBV3-1/TRBV3-2